This T cell receptor beta chain was recorded in a study of human thymus T cells (dated by TCRdb to the early 2020s). As for the study more broadly: The study described the TCR alpha and beta repertoires in under 10 infant thymus samples and a few matching peripheral blood samples. The cohort included about 6 male and two female infants, with donor ages spanning 7 to 244 days. The study at large found these results: According to the related research, thymic TCR repertoires were highly overlapping among unrelated individuals. Both the thymic and the peripheral blood repertoires appeared to show biased V and J gene segment usage. On average, roughly 810,000 unique TCRB clonotypes were obtained from thymus samples, compared with 70,000 to 90,000 from blood samples.

For this clone: Its specific antigen is unknown. No per-base quality is available; no much larger clone lies one base away.

The thymus tissue came from surgical resects taken out during corrective cardiac surgery. In Finland, the donors were immunologically healthy infants who were having open corrective cardiac surgery for congenital heart defects. Thymocytes were released mechanically from tissue and stored at -70 °C as pellets of about 9.5-32 million cells. Genomic DNA was extracted from frozen cell pellets with a QIAsymphony instrument. Taken from the germline V gene, the CDR1 and CDR2 loops are SGHDT and YYEEEE. The CDR3 sequence holds 15 residues, the cysteine and phenylalanine included. Only CDR3 DNA is held: 45 bases, read in frame from base 1. The junction shows trimming of 2 bases on V and 7 bases on J, plus 16 bases between the germline ends. Using the immunoSEQ multiplex PCR assay, the TCRB and TCRAD loci were amplified from a standardized quantity of quality-controlled genomic DNA. The amplicons covered the V(D)J region and were long enough to include the CDR3 and to identify the V and J genes. The commercial immunoSEQ service was used to sequence amplicons on an Illumina platform. Per the source publication's procedure: Corrections for primer bias and sequencing errors followed previously described methods, while TCRAD and TCRB definitions were based on the IMGT database. immunoSEQ Analyzer 3.0 and VDJTools were used for repertoire analysis, which covered basic statistics, V/J segment usage, diversity estimates, rarefaction and pairwise overlap. Diversity was estimated with Chao1, ChaoE, Efron-Thisted, Shannon and inverse Simpson indices, and also on datasets down-sampled to the smallest sample. Repertoire overlap used strict matching of CDR3 nucleotide sequence, V gene and J gene, with Jaccard-based multidimensional scaling clustering. TCRdb obtained this table from immuneACCESS and retained in-frame rearrangements with V and J assigned. These tables miss some clones; where compared with another copy, unresolved V genes account for less than half of the shortfall, and the remainder is unexplained. V and J calls and clone size come straight from that table; D and trimming were deduced from the DNA. The sample table contains 120,000 or so clones; only one count was recorded for around 96% of them. Around 0.025% of the sample is taken by the ten largest.

The V and J segments used are TRBV5-6 and TRBJ2-4; TRBD1 might be the D gene, on 6 matching bases. The specimen sequenced was thymus tissue. This receptor was identified in a boy under three years old with a congenital heart defect but otherwise immunologically healthy. The DNA reads as follows: TGTGCCAGCAGCTTACGTAGACAGGACTTGAACATTCAGTACTTC. The resulting protein is CASSLRRQDLNIQYF.